The rows below give T cell receptor beta chains drawn from one sample of a study of OX40 agonist ivuxolimab in advanced cancers. Sequenced by immunoSEQ multiplex PCR; TCRdb stores in-frame clones only, minus some. The sample carries some 100,000 clones, around four fifths recorded once. This sample comprised CD4+ or CD8+ T cells sorted from blood, obtained in a trial of the OX40 agonist ivuxolimab. These receptor sequences come from an adult with an advanced solid tumor such as melanoma, head and neck, liver or kidney cancer. Each CDR3 is given with its conserved first and last residue. The D gene is left open where the match is weak.

v_call | d_call | cdr3_aa
TRBV10-1 | TRBD1 | CASSDHRGSYNEQFF
TRBV5-4 | NA | CASSRASDSLVYEQYF
TRBV7-2 | NA | CASSQNGIGAELFF
TRBV6-6 | NA | CASSYPEGDSPLHF
TRBV10-3 | NA | CAISEGELANYGYTF
TRBV4-3 | NA | CASSREPGQLNTEAFF
TRBV7-3 | TRBD2 | CASSQWGGTPYNEQFF
TRBV28 | NA | CASKQTASSGNTIYF
TRBV6-6 | TRBD1 | CASSYSGQGNEKLFF
TRBV5-6 | NA | CASSYRQRPGYGYTF
TRBV1 | NA | CTSSQDPTGLDTEAFF
TRBV4-2 | NA | CASSPTGTGGYEQYF
TRBV5-1 | NA | CASSLLGGELFF
TRBV29-1 | NA | CSVEDGGRGGQYF
TRBV4-1 | NA | CASSQDKAPGWTEAFF